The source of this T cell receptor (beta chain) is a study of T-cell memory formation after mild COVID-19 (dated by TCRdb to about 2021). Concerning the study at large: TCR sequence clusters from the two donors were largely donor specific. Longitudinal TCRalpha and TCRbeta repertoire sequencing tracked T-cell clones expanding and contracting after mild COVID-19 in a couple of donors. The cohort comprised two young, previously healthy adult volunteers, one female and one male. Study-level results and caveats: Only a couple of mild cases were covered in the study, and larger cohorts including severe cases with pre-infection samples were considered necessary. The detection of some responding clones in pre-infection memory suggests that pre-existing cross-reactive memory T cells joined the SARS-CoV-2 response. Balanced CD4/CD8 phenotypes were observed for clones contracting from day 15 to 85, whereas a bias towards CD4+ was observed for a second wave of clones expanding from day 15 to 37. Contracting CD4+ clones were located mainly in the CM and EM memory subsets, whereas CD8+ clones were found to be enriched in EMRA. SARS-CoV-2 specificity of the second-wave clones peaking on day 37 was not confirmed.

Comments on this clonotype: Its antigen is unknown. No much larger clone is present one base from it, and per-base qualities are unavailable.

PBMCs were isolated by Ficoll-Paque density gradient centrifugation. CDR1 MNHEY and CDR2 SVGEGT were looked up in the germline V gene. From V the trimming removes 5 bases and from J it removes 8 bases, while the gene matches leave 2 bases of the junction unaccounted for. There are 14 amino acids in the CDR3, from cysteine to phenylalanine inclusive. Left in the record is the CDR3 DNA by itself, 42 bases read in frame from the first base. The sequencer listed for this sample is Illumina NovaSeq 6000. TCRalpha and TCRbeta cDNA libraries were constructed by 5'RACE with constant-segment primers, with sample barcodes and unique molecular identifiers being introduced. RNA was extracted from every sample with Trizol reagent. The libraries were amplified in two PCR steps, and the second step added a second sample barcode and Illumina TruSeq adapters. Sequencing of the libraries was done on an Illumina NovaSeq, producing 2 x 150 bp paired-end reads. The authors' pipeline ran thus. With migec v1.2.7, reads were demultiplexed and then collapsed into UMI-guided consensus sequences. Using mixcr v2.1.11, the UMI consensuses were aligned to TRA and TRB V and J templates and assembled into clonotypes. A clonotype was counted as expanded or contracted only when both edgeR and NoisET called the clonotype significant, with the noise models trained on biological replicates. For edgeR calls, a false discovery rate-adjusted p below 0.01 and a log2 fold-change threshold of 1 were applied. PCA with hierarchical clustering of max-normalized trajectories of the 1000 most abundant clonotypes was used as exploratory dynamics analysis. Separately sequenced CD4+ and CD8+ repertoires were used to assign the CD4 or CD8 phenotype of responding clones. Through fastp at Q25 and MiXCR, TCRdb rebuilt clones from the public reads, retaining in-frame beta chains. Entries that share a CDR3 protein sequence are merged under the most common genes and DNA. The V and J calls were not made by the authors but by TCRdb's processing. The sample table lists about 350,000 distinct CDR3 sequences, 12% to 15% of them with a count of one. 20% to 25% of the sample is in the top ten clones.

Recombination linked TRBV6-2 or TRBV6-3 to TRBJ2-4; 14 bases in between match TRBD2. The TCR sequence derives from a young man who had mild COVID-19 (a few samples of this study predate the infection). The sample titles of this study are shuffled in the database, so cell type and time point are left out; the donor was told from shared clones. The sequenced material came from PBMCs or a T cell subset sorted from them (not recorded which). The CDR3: CASSGTSGGDIQYF. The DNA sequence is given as TGTGCCAGCAGTGGGACTAGCGGGGGAGACATTCAGTACTTC.